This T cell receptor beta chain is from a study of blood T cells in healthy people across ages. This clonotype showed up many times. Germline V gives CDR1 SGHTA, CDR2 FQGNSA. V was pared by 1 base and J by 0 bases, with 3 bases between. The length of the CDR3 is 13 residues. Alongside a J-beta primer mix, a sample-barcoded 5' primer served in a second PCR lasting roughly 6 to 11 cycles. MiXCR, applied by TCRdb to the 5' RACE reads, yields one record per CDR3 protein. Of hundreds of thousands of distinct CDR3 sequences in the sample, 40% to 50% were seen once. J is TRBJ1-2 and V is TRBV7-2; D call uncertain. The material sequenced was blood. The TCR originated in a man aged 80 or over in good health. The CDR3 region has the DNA TGTGCCAGCAGCTTAGGGCCTAACTATGGCTACACCTTC. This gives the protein CASSLGPNYGYTF.